These T cell receptor beta chains were read from a single sample in a study of blood T cells in healthy people across ages. TCRdb ran MiXCR on the 5' RACE reads and lists one entry per CDR3 protein. Among approximately 580,000 distinct CDR3 sequences listed, less than 25% were seen once. This sample was also put to use in a study of T cells of mothers and their children.

Sequencing was carried out using blood. The receptor source for this set is a boy aged 10-17 years in good health. CDR3s include the opening cysteine and the closing phenylalanine or tryptophan. The D gene is left open where the match is weak.

J	V	D	CDR3
TRBJ1-2	TRBV15	-	CATSSPASNYGYTF
TRBJ2-7	TRBV4-3	-	CASSPAFRGLYEQYF
TRBJ2-5	TRBV6-2/TRBV6-3	TRBD1	CASSYEGTEQETQYF
-	TRBV20-1	-	CSADNSERASYEQYF
TRBJ1-4	TRBV7-2	-	CASSSWGGNEKLFF
TRBJ2-3	TRBV27	TRBD2	CASSPLDWTSGADTQYF
TRBJ2-1	TRBV2	-	CASTGPAGSYNEQFF
TRBJ2-5	TRBV5-1	TRBD1	CASSLALGQAGETQYF
TRBJ1-5	TRBV20-1	-	CSAPGTTSNQPQHF
TRBJ2-1	TRBV9	-	CASSVASTSYNEQFF
TRBJ2-4	TRBV10-3	-	CAISDVLAKNIQYF
TRBJ2-4	TRBV5-4	TRBD2	CASSEPGLAGGHIAKNIQYF
TRBJ1-4	TRBV20-1	-	CSARDPRGGGNEKLFF
TRBJ1-2	TRBV3-1	-	CASSPRTSYGYTF
-	TRBV10-3	TRBD2	CATEAGDIVYEQYF
TRBJ1-6	TRBV7-6	TRBD1	CASSSTGGQPLHF
TRBJ2-2	TRBV7-2	-	CASSLEGSETNTGELFF
TRBJ2-1	TRBV5-1	TRBD1	CASSFEDRSYNEQFF
TRBJ1-2	TRBV2	-	CASSEAGVDYGYTF
TRBJ1-1	TRBV7-2	-	CASTDGPEAFF
TRBJ2-7	TRBV7-9	TRBD1	CANSLGQGAYEQYF
TRBJ1-2	TRBV6-2/TRBV6-3	TRBD1	CASSSPGTGDGYTF
TRBJ2-1	TRBV5-1	TRBD2	CASSYIAGGQNNEQFF
TRBJ1-6	TRBV7-9	-	CASTSGRHYNSPLHF
TRBJ2-7	TRBV11-1	-	CASSLDPLATYEQYF